This TCR beta chain appears in the sequencing data of a study of blood T cell repertoires in COVID-19. Study-level information: Acute-phase and convalescent COVID-19 samples originated in the United States, Italy and Spain.

Trimming took 0 bases from V and 3 from J, leaving 21 bases between them. Germline CDR1 reads GTSNPN; CDR2 reads SVGIG (reference sequence). The CDR3 has 18 amino acids. In terms of age and location, participants ranged from roughly 18 to 100 years and lived in approximately 26 US areas. Cohort 3 recovery required two negative PCRs, clearance, or symptom resolution. Authors' methods: Amplifying reference gene primers gave estimates of nucleated cell counts. Measured with immunoSEQ multiplex PCR; TCRdb has only the in-frame clones, and not every one. V and J calls and clone size are those listed in that table; D and trimming were worked out from the DNA. Of over 350,000 clones listed, about 88% are singletons.

The receptor comes from a woman between 18 and 29 years old who had recovered from COVID-19. The source material was PBMCs or T cells enriched from blood (not recorded which). The chain combines TRBV30 with TRBJ1-5; tentative D call: TRBD1 (5 bases). The CDR3 protein is CAWSVRFPDSLNNQPQHF. CDR3 DNA: TGTGCCTGGAGTGTAAGGTTCCCTGACAGCCTGAACAATCAGCCCCAGCATTTT.